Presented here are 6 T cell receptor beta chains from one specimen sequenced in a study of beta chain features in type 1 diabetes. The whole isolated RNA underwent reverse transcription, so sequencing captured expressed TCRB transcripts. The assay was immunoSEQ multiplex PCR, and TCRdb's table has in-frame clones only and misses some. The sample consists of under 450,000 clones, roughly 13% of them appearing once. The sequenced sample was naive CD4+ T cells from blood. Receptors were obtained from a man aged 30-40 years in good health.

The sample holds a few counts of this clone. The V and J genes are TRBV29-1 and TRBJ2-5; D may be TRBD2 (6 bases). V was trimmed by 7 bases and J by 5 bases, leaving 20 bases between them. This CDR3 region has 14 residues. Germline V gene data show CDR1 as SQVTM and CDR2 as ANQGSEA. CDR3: CSGRGGGSRETQYF. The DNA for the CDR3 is TGCAGCGGGAGAGGTGGGGGGTCGCGTGAGACCCAGTACTTC. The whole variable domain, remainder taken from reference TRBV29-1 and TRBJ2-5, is SAVISQKPSRDICQRGTSLTIQCQVDSQVTMMFWYRQQPGQSLTLIATANQGSEATYESGFVIDKFPISRPNLTFSTLTVSNMSPEDSSIYLCSGRGGGSRETQYFGPGTRLLVL.

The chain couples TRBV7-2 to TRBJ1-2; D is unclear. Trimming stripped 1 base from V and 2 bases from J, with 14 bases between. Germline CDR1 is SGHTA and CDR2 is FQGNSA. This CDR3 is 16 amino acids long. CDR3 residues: CASSLVPRKGNYGYTF. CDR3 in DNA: TGTGCCAGCAGCTTAGTACCAAGGAAAGGGAACTATGGCTACACCTTC. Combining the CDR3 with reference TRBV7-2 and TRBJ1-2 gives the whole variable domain GAGVSQSPSNKVTEKGKDVELRCDPISGHTALYWYRQSLGQGLEFLIYFQGNSAPDKSGLPSDRFSAERTGGSVSTLTIQRTQQEDSAVYLCASSLVPRKGNYGYTFGSGTRLTVV.

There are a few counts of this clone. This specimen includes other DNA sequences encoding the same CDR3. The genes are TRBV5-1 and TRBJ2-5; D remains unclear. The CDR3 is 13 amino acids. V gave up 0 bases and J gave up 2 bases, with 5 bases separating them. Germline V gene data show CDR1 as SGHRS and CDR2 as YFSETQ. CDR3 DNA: TGCGCCAGCAGCTTGGGAGGACAAGAGACCCAGTACTTC. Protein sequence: CASSLGGQETQYF.

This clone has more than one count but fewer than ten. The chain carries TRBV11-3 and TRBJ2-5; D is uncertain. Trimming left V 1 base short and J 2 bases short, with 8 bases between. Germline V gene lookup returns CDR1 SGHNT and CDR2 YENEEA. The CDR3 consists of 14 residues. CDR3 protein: CASSLVRAQETQYF. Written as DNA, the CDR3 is TGTGCCAGCAGCTTAGTACGGGCGCAAGAGACCCAGTACTTC.

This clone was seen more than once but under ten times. The CDR3 sequence is CAWSVRRGANYGYTF. CDR3 in DNA: TGTGCCTGGAGTGTACGTCGGGGGGCTAACTATGGCTACACCTTC. The chain combines TRBV30 with TRBJ1-2, with D possibly matching TRBD1 (5 bases). Trimming stripped 0 bases from V and 0 bases from J, with 11 bases between. The V gene's germline CDR1 is GTSNPN and CDR2 SVGIG (reference sequence). This CDR3 region has 15 residues.

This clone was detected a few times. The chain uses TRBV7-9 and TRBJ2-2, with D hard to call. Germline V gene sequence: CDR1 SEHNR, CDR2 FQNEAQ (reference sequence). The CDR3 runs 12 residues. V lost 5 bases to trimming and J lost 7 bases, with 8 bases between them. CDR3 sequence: CASSTRGGELFF. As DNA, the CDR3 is TGTGCCAGCAGCACACGAGGCGGGGAGCTGTTTTTT.